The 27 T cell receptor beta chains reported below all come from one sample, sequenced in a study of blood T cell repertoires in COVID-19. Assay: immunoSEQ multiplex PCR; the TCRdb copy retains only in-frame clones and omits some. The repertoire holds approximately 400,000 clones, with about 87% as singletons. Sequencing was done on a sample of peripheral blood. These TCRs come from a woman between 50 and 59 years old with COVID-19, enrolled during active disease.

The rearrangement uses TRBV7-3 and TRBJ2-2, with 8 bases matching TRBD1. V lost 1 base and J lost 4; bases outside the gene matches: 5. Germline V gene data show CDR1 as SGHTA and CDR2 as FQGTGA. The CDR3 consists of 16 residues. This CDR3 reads CASSLRRTGTTGELFF. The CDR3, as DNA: TGTGCCAGCAGCTTAAGAAGGACAGGGACCACCGGGGAGCTGTTTTTT.

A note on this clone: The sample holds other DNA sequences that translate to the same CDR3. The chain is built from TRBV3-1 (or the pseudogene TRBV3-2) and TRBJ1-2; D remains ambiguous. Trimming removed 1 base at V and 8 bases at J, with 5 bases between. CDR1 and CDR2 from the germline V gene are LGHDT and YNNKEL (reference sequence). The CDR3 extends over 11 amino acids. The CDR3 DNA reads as TGTGCCAGCAGCCAAGGCGGGGGCTACACCTTC. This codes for CASSQGGGYTF.

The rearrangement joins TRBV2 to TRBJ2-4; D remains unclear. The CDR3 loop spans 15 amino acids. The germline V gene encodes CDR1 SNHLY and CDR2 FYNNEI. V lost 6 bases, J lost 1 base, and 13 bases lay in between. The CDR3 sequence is CASSPGSIAKNIQYF. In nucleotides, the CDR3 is TGTGCCAGCAGCCCCGGGTCCATCGCCAAAAACATTCAGTACTTC.

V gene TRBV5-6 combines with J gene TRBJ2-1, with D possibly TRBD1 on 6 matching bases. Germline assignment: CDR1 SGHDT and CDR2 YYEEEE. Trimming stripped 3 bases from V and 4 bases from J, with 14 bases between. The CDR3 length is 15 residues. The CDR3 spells CASSSTVGAYNEQFF. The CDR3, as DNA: TGTGCCAGCAGCTCCACGGTGGGGGCGTACAATGAGCAGTTCTTC.

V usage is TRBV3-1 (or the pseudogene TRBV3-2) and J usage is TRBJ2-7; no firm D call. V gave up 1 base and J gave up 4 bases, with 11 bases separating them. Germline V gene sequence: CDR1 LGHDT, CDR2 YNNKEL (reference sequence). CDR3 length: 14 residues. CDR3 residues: CASSQAPGSYEQYF. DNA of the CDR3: TGTGCCAGCAGCCAAGCCCCAGGTTCATACGAGCAGTACTTC.

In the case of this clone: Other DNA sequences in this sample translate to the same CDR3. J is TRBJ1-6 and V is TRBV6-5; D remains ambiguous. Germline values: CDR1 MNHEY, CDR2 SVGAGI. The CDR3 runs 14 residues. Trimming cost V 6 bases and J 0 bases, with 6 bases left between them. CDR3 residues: CASRRSSYNSPLHF. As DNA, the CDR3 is TGTGCCAGCAGGCGTAGCTCCTATAATTCACCCCTCCACTTT.

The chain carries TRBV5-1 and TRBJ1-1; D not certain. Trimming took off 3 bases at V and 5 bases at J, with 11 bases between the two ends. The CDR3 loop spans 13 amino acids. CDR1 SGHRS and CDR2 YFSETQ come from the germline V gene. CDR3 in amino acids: CASSYETSTEAFF. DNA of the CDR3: TGCGCCAGCAGCTACGAGACAAGTACTGAAGCTTTCTTT.

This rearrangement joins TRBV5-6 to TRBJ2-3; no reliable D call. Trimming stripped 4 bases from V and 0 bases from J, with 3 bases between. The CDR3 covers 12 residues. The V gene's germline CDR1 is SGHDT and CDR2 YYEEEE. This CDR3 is CASSPSTDTQYF. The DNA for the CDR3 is TGTGCCAGCAGCCCGAGCACAGATACGCAGTATTTT.

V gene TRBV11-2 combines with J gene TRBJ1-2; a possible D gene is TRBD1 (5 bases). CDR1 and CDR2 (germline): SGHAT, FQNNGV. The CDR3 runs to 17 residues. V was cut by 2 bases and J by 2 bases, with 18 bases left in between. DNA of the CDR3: TGTGCCAGCAGCTTAATTCGCGGGACCGAAGAGAACTATGGCTACACCTTC. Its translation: CASSLIRGTEENYGYTF.

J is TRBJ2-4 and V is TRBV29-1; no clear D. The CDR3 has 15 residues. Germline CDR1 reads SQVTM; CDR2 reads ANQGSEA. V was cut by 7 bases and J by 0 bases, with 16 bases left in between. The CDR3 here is CSALQTRLAKNIQYF. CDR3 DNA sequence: TGCAGCGCACTCCAGACCCGACTAGCCAAAAACATTCAGTACTTC.

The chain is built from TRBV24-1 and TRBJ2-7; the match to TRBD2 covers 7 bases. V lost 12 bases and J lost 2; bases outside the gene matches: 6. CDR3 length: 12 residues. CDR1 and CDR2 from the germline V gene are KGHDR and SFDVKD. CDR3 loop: CASDRGAYEQYF. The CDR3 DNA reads TGTGCCTCCGACCGGGGGGCCTACGAGCAGTACTTC.

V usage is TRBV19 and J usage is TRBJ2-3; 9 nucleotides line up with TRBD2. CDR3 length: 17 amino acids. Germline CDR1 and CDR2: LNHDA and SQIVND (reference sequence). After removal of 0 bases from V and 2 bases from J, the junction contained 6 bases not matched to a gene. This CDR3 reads CASSIDEAGGPTDTQYF. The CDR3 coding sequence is TGTGCCAGTAGTATAGATGAAGCGGGGGGTCCCACAGATACGCAGTATTTT.

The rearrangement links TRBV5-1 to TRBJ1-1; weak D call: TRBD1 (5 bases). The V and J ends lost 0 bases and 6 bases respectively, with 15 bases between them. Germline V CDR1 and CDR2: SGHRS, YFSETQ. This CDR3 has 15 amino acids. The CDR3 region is CASSLARGATAEAFF. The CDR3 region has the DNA TGCGCCAGCAGCTTGGCAAGGGGCGCGACGGCTGAAGCTTTCTTT.

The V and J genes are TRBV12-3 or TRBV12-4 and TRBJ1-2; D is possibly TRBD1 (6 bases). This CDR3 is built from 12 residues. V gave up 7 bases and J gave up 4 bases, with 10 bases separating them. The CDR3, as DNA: TGTGCCAGCACCAGGGACACCTATGGCTACACCTTC. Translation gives CASTRDTYGYTF.

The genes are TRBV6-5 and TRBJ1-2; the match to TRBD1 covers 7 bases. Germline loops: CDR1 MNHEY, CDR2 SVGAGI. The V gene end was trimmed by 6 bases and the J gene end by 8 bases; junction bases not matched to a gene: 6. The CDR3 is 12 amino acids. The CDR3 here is CASSLTGVGYTF. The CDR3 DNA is TGTGCCAGCAGCCTCACAGGGGTCGGCTACACCTTC.

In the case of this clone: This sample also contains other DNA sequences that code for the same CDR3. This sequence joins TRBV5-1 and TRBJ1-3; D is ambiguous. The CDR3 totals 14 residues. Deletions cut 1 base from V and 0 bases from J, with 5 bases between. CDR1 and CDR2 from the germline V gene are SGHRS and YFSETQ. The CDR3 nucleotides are TGCGCCAGCAGCTTGCGGGGCTCTGGAAACACCATATATTTT. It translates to CASSLRGSGNTIYF.

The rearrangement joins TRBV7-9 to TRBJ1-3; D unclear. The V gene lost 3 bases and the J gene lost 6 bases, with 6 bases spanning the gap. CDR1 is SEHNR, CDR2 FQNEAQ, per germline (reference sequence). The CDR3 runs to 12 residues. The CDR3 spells CASSFIVNTIYF. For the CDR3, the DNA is TGTGCCAGCAGCTTTATAGTAAACACCATATATTTT.

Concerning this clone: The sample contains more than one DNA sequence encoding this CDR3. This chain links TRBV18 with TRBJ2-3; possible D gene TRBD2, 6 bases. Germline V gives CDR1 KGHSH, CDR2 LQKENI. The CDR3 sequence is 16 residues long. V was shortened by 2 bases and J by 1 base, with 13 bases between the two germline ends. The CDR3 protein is CASSPSGTSGTDTQYF. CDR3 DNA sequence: TGTGCCAGCTCACCATCTGGGACTTCAGGCACAGATACGCAGTATTTT.

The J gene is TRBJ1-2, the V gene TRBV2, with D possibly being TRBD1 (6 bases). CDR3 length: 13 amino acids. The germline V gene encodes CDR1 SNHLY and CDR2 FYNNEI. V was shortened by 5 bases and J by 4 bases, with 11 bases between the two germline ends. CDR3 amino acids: CASSRTDAYGYTF. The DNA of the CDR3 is TGTGCCAGCAGTAGGACAGATGCCTATGGCTACACCTTC.

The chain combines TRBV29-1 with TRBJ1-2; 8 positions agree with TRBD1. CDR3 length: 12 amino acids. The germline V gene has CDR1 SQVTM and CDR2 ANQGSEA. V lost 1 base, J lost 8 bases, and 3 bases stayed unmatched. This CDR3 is CSVEGTGLGYTF. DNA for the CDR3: TGCAGCGTTGAAGGGACAGGGCTGGGCTACACCTTC.

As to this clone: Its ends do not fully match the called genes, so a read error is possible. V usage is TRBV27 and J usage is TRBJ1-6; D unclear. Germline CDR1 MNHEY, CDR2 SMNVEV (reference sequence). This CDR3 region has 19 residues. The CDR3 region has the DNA TGTGCCAGCAGTTCGTCTCGAGACGAGAGGGTGATCTATAATTCACCCTTCCACTTT. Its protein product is CASSSSRDERVIYNSPFHF.

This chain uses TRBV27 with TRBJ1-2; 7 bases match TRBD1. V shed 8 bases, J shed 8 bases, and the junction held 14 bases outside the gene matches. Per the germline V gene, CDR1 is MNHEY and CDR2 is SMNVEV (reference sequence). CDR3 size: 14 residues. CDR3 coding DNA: TGTGCCAGCGGAGTCTACAGGGGAAGAGAGGGCTACACCTTC. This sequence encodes CASGVYRGREGYTF.

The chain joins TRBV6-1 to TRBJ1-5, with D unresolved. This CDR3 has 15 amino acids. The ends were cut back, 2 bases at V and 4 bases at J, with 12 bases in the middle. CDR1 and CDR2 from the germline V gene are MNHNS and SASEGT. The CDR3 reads CASSELRVSNQPQHF. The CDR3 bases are TGTGCCAGCAGTGAATTGAGGGTCTCAAATCAGCCCCAGCATTTT.

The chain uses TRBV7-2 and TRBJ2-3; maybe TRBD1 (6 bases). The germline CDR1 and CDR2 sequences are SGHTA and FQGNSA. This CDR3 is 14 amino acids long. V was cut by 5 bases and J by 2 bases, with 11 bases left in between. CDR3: CASSLGQHTDTQYF. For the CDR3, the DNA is TGTGCCAGCAGCCTTGGACAGCACACAGATACGCAGTATTTT. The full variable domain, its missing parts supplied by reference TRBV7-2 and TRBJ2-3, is GAGVSQSPSNKVTEKGKDVELRCDPISGHTALYWYRQSLGQGLEFLIYFQGNSAPDKSGLPSDRFSAERTGGSVSTLTIQRTQQEDSAVYLCASSLGQHTDTQYFGPGTRLTVL.

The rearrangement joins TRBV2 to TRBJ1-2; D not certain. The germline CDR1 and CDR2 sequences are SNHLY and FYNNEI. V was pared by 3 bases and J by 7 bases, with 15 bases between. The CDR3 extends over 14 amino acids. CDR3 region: CASSDQDRFGGYTF. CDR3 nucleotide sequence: TGTGCCAGCAGTGACCAGGATAGGTTTGGTGGCTACACCTTC.

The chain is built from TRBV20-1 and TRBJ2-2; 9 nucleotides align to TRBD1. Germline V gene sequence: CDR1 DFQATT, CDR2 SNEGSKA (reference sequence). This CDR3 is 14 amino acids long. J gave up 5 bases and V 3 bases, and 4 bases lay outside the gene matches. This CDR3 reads CSASKTGGTGELFF. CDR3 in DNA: TGCAGTGCTAGTAAGACAGGGGGGACCGGGGAGCTGTTTTTT.

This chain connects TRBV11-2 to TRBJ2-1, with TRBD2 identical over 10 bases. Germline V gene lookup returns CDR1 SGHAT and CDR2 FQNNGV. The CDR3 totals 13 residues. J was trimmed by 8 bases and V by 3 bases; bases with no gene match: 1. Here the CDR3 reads CASSLGLAYEQFF. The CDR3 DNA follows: TGTGCCAGCAGCTTGGGACTAGCGTATGAGCAGTTCTTC.